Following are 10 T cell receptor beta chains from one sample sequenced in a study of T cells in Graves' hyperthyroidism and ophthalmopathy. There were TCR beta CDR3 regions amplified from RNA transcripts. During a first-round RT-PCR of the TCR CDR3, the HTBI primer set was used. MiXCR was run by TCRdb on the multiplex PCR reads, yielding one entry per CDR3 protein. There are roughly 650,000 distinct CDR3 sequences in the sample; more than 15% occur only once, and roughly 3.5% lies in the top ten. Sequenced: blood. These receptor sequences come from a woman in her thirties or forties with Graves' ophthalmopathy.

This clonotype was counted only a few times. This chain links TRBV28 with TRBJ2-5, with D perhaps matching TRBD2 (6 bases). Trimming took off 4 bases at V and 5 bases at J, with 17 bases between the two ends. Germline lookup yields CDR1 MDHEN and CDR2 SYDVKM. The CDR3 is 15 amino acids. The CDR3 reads CASSSRDSPGETQYF. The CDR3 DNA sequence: TGTGCCAGCAGTTCCAGGGACTCTCCGGGGGAGACCCAGTACTTC.

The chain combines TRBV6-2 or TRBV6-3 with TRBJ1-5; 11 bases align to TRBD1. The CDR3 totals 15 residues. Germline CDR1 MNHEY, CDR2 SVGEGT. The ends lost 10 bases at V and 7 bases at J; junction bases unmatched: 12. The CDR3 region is CAITPWDRGVQPQHF. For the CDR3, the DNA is TGTGCCATCACCCCCTGGGACAGGGGGGTGCAGCCCCAGCATTTT.

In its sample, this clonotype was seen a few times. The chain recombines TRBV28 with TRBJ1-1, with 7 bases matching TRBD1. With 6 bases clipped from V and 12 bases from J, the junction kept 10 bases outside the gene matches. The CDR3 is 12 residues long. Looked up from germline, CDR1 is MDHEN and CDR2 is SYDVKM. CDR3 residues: CASRSQGTLTFF. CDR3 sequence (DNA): TGTGCCAGCAGGTCACAGGGGACTTTAACTTTCTTT.

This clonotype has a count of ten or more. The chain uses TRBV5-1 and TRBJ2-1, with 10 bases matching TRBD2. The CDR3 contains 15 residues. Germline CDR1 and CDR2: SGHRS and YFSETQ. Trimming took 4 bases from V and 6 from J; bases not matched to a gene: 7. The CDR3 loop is CASSQGLANFNEQFF. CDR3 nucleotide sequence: TGCGCCAGCAGCCAGGGACTAGCGAATTTCAATGAGCAGTTCTTC.

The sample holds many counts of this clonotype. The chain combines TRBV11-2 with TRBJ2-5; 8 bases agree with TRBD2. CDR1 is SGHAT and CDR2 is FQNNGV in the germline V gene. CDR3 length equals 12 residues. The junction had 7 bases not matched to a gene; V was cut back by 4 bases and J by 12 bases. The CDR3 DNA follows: TGTGCCAGCAGCTCCGAGACGGGGGGGAAGTACTTC. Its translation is CASSSETGGKYF.

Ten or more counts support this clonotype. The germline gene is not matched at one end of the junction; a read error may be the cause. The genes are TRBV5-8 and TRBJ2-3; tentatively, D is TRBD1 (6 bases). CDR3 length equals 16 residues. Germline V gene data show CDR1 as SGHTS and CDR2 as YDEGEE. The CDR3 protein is CASSQGTASSTDTQYF. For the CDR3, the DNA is TGTGCCAGCAGCCAGGGGACGGCGTCCAGCACAGACACGCAGTATTTT.

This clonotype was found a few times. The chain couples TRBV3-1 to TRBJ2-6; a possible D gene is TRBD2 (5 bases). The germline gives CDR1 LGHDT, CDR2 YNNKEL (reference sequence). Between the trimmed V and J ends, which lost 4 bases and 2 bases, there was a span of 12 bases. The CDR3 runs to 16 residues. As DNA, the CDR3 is TGTGCCAGCAGCCTCCTAGCAGCAGCTGGGGCCAACGTCCTGACTTTC. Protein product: CASSLLAAAGANVLTF. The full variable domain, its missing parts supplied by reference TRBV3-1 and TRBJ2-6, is DTAVSQTPKYLVTQMGNDKSIKCEQNLGHDTMYWYKQDSKKFLKIMFSYNNKELIINETVPNRFSPKSPDKAHLNLHINSLELGDSAVYFCASSLLAAAGANVLTFGAGSRLTVL.

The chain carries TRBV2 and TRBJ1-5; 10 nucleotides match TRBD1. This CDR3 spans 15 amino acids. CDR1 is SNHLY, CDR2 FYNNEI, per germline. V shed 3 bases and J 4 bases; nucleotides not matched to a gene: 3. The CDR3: CASSDEGQGNQPQHF. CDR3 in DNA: TGTGCCAGCAGTGATGAGGGACAGGGGAATCAGCCCCAGCATTTT.

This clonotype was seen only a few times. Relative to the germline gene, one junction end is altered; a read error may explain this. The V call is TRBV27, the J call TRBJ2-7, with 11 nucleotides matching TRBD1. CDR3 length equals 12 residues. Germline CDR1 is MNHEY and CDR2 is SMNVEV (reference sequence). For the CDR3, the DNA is TGTGCCAGCAGCCGAAACCCAGGACAGGGGGCCTTC. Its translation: CASSRNPGQGAF.

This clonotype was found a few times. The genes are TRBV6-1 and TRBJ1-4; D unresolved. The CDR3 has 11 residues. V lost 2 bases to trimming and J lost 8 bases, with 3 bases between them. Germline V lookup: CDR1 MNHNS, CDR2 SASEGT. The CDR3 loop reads CASSEWEKLFF. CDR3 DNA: TGTGCCAGCAGTGAATGGGAAAAACTGTTTTTT.